These 27 T cell receptor beta chains originate from one sample sequenced in a study of T cells in localized non-small cell lung cancer. The data were produced by immunoSEQ multiplex PCR, yet TCRdb's version contains in-frame clones alone and is incomplete. The sample shows 2,000 to 2,500 clones, about 18% of them seen only once. Here the sequenced sample was normal lung tissue next to the tumor, taken before any cancer treatment. These TCRs come from a man aged 35-69 years with stage I squamous cell lung carcinoma.

This clone has more than one count but fewer than ten. The chain combines TRBV15 with TRBJ1-3, with no clear D. Trimming stripped 0 bases from V and 4 bases from J, with 10 bases between. The germline V gene encodes CDR1 LNHNV and CDR2 YYDKDF (reference sequence). CDR3 size: 15 residues. CDR3: CATSREKQMGNTIYF. CDR3 nucleotide sequence: TGTGCCACCAGCAGAGAGAAACAGATGGGAAACACCATATATTTT.

This sequence joins TRBV30 and TRBJ2-1, with a tentative D call TRBD2 (5 bases). The germline V and J ends were trimmed by 1 base and 4 bases, with 11 bases remaining between them. CDR1 and CDR2 from the germline V gene are GTSNPN and SVGIG (reference sequence). This CDR3 contains 14 residues. CDR3 nucleotides: TGTGCCTGGAGTGATAGTAGCGATTACAATGAGCAGTTCTTC. This encodes CAWSDSSDYNEQFF.

This clone qualifies as medium-sized (0.01 to 0.1%). The rearrangement links TRBV11-3 to TRBJ2-1; 9 bases align to TRBD2. CDR3 length equals 16 residues. Germline assignment: CDR1 SGHNT and CDR2 YENEEA. J lost 6 bases, V lost 5 bases, and 11 bases had no gene match. The CDR3 nucleotides are TGTGCCAGCAGCCCTGGGGGGCGGGAGGGTTCCAATGAGCAGTTCTTC. It codes for CASSPGGREGSNEQFF. Full variable domain (missing parts from reference TRBV11-3 and TRBJ2-1): EAGVVQSPRYKIIEKKQPVAFWCNPISGHNTLYWYLQNLGQGPELLIRYENEEAVDDSQLPKDRFSAERLKGVDSTLKIQPAELGDSAVYLCASSPGGREGSNEQFFGPGTRLTVL.

By sample share, this clone is large (0.1 to 1%). The chain uses TRBV4-1 and TRBJ2-1, with D perhaps being TRBD1 or TRBD2 (5 bases each). From germline, CDR1 is MGHRA and CDR2 YSYEKL. The CDR3 covers 15 residues. V dropped 2 bases and J dropped 9 bases, with 17 bases sitting between them. The CDR3 DNA follows: TGCGCCAGCAGCCAATCATGGGTGGGGGAATCTGAGCAGTTCTTC. Residues: CASSQSWVGESEQFF.

The chain links TRBV19 to TRBJ1-1; TRBD1 might be the D (5 bases). The CDR3 covers 14 residues. Trimming pared 7 bases from V and 4 bases from J, leaving 16 bases between. CDR1 is LNHDA, CDR2 SQIVND, per germline (reference sequence). As DNA, the CDR3 is TGTGCCAGTATCCCTACCAGGGAGGGCACTGAAGCTTTCTTT. It specifies CASIPTREGTEAFF.

This chain links TRBV12-2 with TRBJ2-7; the D segment call TRBD2 is taken from the table without a DNA check. TRBV12-2 is described as a pseudogene. The CDR3 is 14 amino acids. Here the CDR3 DNA reads TGTGCCAGTGATCTAGCGGGAGTTGTCTACGAGCAGTACTTC. This codes for CASDLAGVVYEQYF.

This clone was counted only a few times. V is TRBV6-8 and J is TRBJ2-7, with D perhaps TRBD1 or TRBD2 (5 bases each). This CDR3 comprises 16 residues. In germline, CDR1 is MNHGY, CDR2 SAAAGT. Trimming shortened V by 10 bases and J by 1 base, and 23 bases separated the two germline ends. CDR3 region: CAIRALGVGMSYEQYF. CDR3 in DNA: TGTGCCATCAGGGCCCTCGGGGTAGGGATGTCCTACGAGCAGTACTTC.

In DNA, the CDR3 is TGTGCCAGCAAACCGGGACTAGCGGCCTACGAGCAGTACTTC. Its protein product is CASKPGLAAYEQYF. The V gene is TRBV6-8, the J gene TRBJ2-7, with 11 bases identical to TRBD2. Germline trimming cut 7 bases from V and 2 bases from J; bases unmatched to any gene: 4. Germline CDR1 and CDR2: MNHGY and SAAAGT. CDR3 length: 14 residues.

The chain couples TRBV10-2 to TRBJ2-3; 9 bases are a match to TRBD1. The CDR3 totals 14 residues. Trimming took 6 bases from V and 4 from J; bases not matched to a gene: 5. The germline CDR1 and CDR2 sequences are WSHSY and SAAADI. CDR3 sequence: CASSADRGADTQYF. The CDR3 bases are TGCGCCAGCAGCGCGGACAGGGGCGCAGATACGCAGTATTTT.

This clone was counted only a few times. This chain connects TRBV11-3 to TRBJ2-1, with D possibly TRBD2 on 5 matching bases. This CDR3 contains 14 residues. Germline-derived CDR1 and CDR2 are SGHNT and YENEEA. V lost 1 base, J lost 8 bases, and 12 bases lay in between. CDR3 sequence reads: CASSLGGWGDEQFF. CDR3 in DNA: TGTGCCAGCAGCTTAGGTGGCTGGGGAGATGAGCAGTTCTTC.

This rearrangement joins TRBV14 to TRBJ2-4; D possibly matches TRBD1 or TRBD2 (5 bases each). Germline V gene data show CDR1 as SGHDN and CDR2 as FVKESK. CDR3 size: 18 residues. V dropped 0 bases and J dropped 0 bases, with 15 bases sitting between them. CDR3 sequence (DNA): TGTGCCAGCAGCCAAGAGGGAACAGGTGGACTAGCCAAAAACATTCAGTACTTC. Translating it yields CASSQEGTGGLAKNIQYF.

The rearrangement links TRBV15 to TRBJ2-5; TRBD1 aligns across 9 bases. With V trimmed by 1 base and J by 4 bases, 7 bases remained unmatched. CDR3 size: 16 residues. Per the germline V gene, CDR1 is LNHNV and CDR2 is YYDKDF (reference sequence). The CDR3 bases are TGTGCCACCAGCAGAGCACAGGGGGCCGATCGAGAGACCCAGTACTTC. This translates into CATSRAQGADRETQYF.

Only a few counts were recorded for this clone. This chain joins TRBV28 and TRBJ1-2; 7 nucleotides agree with TRBD1. Germline assignment: CDR1 MDHEN and CDR2 SYDVKM. The V and J ends lost 5 bases and 4 bases, in that order; junction bases with no gene match: 10. The CDR3 extends over 15 amino acids. CDR3 protein: CASSQSEGAFYGYTF. In nucleotides, the CDR3 is TGTGCCAGCAGTCAAAGCGAGGGGGCGTTCTATGGCTACACCTTC.

This sequence joins TRBV25-1 and TRBJ2-3; 9 bases fit TRBD2. Trimming removed 4 bases from V and 8 bases from J; junction bases left unmatched: 4. The CDR3 spans 13 residues. Germline assignment: CDR1 MGHDK and CDR2 SYGVNS. Here the CDR3 DNA reads TGTGCCAGCAGTGGTCTTAGCGGGGGTACGCAGTATTTT. It translates to CASSGLSGGTQYF.

This sequence joins TRBV6-8 and TRBJ2-1, with 8 bases fitting TRBD2. V lost 6 bases, J lost 7 bases, and 5 bases stayed unmatched. CDR1 and CDR2 (germline): MNHGY, SAAAGT. CDR3 size: 13 residues. The CDR3 nucleotides are TGTGCCAGCAGAACGGGACTAGTTAATGAGCAGTTCTTC. Amino acids: CASRTGLVNEQFF.

This clone was counted a few times. V is TRBV30 and J is TRBJ2-5; 13 bases map to TRBD2. Unmatched junction bases numbered 0, after V lost 1 base and J lost 4 bases. The CDR3 loop spans 14 amino acids. CDR1 is GTSNPN and CDR2 is SVGIG in the germline V gene (reference sequence). The CDR3 sequence: CAWSGLAGGETQYF. The DNA for the CDR3 is TGTGCCTGGAGTGGACTAGCGGGAGGAGAGACCCAGTACTTC.

Only a few counts were recorded for this clone. V usage is TRBV28 and J usage is TRBJ2-5, with 9 bases identical to TRBD2. The V gene's germline CDR1 is MDHEN and CDR2 SYDVKM. Trimming cost V 4 bases and J 5 bases; bases outside gene matches: 14. The length of the CDR3 is 17 residues. CDR3 bases: TGTGCCAGCAGTTGGGTCGGTGATAGCGGGGGATCGGAGACCCAGTACTTC. This encodes CASSWVGDSGGSETQYF.

This clone was picked up a small number of times. The chain links TRBV9 to TRBJ2-1; 8 bases agree with TRBD2. The CDR3 contains 15 residues. The V and J ends lost 0 bases and 7 bases, in that order; junction bases with no gene match: 6. CDR1 SGDLS and CDR2 YYNGEE come from the germline V gene. The chain's CDR3 is CASSVEIAGQNEQFF. In DNA form, the CDR3 reads TGTGCCAGCAGCGTAGAGATAGCGGGGCAGAATGAGCAGTTCTTC.

This clone is deemed medium-sized. This rearrangement joins TRBV11-3 to TRBJ1-4; D is unclear. The CDR3 is made up of 15 amino acids. The germline CDR1 and CDR2 sequences are SGHNT and YENEEA. The V end was cut by 2 bases, the J end by 4 bases, with 11 bases between. The CDR3 spells CASSLNAAGNEKLFF. The CDR3 nucleotides are TGTGCCAGCAGCTTAAATGCCGCCGGTAATGAAAAACTGTTTTTT.

The genes are TRBV18 and TRBJ2-7, with a weak D call TRBD2 (7 bases). Trimming removed 7 bases at V and 7 bases at J, with 20 bases between. The germline V gene encodes CDR1 KGHSH and CDR2 LQKENI. This CDR3 has 14 residues. CDR3 bases: TGTGCCAGCTTACCTCAAAGGGGGGGGCAAGAGCAGTACTTC. It encodes CASLPQRGGQEQYF.

The V gene is TRBV10-2, the J gene TRBJ2-5; TRBD1 agrees at 8 bases. The CDR3 is made up of 13 amino acids. V lost 5 bases and J lost 5; bases outside the gene matches: 4. Per germline, CDR1 WSHSY and CDR2 SAAADI. In DNA, the CDR3 is TGCGCCAGCAGTCAGGGGGCCAGGGAGACCCAGTACTTC. Its translation: CASSQGARETQYF.

Judged by abundance, this clone is large. The chain has TRBV28 and TRBJ1-2, with 8 bases matching TRBD1. The germline V gene has CDR1 MDHEN and CDR2 SYDVKM. V lost 6 bases and J lost 2; bases outside the gene matches: 8. The CDR3 runs 15 residues. For the CDR3, the DNA is TGTGCCAGCAGGCGAGCGGCAGGGGGCAACTATGGCTACACCTTC. Protein product: CASRRAAGGNYGYTF.

This clone has just a few counts. V usage is TRBV11-3 and J usage is TRBJ1-5; TRBD1 is a possible D gene (5 bases). This CDR3 has 15 residues. With 5 bases removed from V and 4 bases from J, the gap between germline ends came to 15 bases. Germline V CDR1 and CDR2: SGHNT, YENEEA. CDR3 bases: TGTGCCAGCAGCCCCCCCTCGGGGGGAAATCAGCCCCAGCATTTT. It translates to CASSPPSGGNQPQHF.

The chain recombines TRBV19 with TRBJ2-5, with D possibly matching TRBD1 (5 bases). Trimming shortened V by 7 bases and J by 1 base, and 16 bases separated the two germline ends. Germline V CDR1 and CDR2: LNHDA, SQIVND (reference sequence). The CDR3 loop spans 15 amino acids. Here the CDR3 reads CASKAQGRGQETQYF. Here the CDR3 DNA reads TGTGCCAGTAAAGCGCAGGGAAGGGGCCAAGAGACCCAGTACTTC.

This clone is large (0.1 to 1%). The V and J genes are TRBV11-3 and TRBJ1-3; the D gene is possibly TRBD1 (5 bases). Germline assignment: CDR1 SGHNT and CDR2 YENEEA. This CDR3 is 15 amino acids long. V lost 5 bases, J lost 0 bases, and 11 bases lay in between. The CDR3 bases are TGTGCCAGCAGCCCAGGGCGCCACTCTGGAAACACCATATATTTT. Translation gives CASSPGRHSGNTIYF.

This clone was seen only a few times. The genes are TRBV30 and TRBJ1-5, with D possibly matching TRBD1 (6 bases). The CDR3 extends over 14 amino acids. CDR1 and CDR2 from the germline V gene are GTSNPN and SVGIG (reference sequence). V lost 3 bases, J lost 3 bases, and 12 bases lay in between. The CDR3 DNA follows: TGTGCCTGGAGCTCCCAGGGGTCCAATCAGCCCCAGCATTTT. As protein: CAWSSQGSNQPQHF.

V gene TRBV10-2 combines with J gene TRBJ2-1; 11 nucleotides line up with TRBD2. V lost 7 bases, J lost 0 bases, and 8 bases stayed unmatched. Germline values: CDR1 WSHSY, CDR2 SAAADI. This CDR3 comprises 17 residues. The CDR3 loop reads CASIPLAGGSSYNEQFF. DNA for the CDR3: TGCGCCAGCATTCCCTTAGCGGGAGGGAGCTCCTACAATGAGCAGTTCTTC.